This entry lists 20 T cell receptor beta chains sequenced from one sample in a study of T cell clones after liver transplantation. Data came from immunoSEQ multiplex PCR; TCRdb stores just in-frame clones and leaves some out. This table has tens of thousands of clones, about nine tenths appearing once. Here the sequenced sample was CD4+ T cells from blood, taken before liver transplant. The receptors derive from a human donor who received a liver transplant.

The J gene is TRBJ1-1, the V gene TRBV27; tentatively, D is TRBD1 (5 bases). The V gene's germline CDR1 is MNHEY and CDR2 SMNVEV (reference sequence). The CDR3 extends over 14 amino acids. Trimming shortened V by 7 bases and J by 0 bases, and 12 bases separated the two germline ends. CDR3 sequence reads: CASNKRGVNTEAFF. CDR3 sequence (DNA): TGTGCCAGCAATAAAAGGGGTGTGAACACTGAAGCTTTCTTT.

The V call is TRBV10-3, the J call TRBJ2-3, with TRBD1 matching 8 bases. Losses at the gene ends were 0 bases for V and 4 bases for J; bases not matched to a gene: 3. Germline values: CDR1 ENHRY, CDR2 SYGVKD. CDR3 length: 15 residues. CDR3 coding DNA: TGTGCCATCAGTGAGTCTGACAGGGGATCAGATACGCAGTATTTT. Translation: CAISESDRGSDTQYF.

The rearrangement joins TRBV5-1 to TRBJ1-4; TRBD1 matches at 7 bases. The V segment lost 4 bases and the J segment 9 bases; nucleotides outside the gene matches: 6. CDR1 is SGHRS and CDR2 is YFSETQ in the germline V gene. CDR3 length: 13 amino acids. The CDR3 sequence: CASSTSTGQKLFF. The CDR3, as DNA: TGCGCCAGCAGCACCTCGACAGGGCAAAAACTGTTTTTT.

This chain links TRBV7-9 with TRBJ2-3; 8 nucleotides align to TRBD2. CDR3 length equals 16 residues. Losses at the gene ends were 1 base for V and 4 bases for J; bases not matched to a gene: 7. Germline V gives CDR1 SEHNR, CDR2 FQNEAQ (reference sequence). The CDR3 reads CASSLGDSGKADTQYF. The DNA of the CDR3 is TGTGCCAGCAGCTTAGGTGATAGCGGGAAAGCAGATACGCAGTATTTT.

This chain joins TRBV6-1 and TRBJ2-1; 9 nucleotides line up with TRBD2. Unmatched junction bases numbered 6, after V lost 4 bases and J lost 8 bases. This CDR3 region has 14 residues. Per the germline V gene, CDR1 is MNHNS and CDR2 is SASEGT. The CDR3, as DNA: TGTGCCAGCAGTGTGGCGGGAGGGCCCTATGAGCAGTTCTTC. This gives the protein CASSVAGGPYEQFF.

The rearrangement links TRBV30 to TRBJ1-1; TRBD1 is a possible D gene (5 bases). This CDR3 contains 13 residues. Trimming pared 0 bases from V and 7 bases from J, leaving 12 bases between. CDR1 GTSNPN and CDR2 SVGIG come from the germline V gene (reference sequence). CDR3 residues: CAWSVRGRIEAFF. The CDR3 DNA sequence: TGTGCCTGGAGTGTACGGGGGAGAATTGAAGCTTTCTTT.

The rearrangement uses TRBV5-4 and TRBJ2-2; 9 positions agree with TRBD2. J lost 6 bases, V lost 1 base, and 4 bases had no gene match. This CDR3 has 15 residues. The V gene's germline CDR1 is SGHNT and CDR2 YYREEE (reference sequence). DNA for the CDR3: TGTGCCAGCAGCTTGATTAGCGGGAGCCCCGGGGAGCTGTTTTTT. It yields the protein CASSLISGSPGELFF. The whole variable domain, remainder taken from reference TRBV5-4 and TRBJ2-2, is ETGVTQSPTHLIKTRGQQVTLRCSSQSGHNTVSWYQQALGQGPQFIFQYYREEENGRGNFPPRFSGLQFPNYSSELNVNALELDDSALYLCASSLISGSPGELFFGEGSRLTVL.

The CDR3 protein is CASSTLSGSSYEQYF. The CDR3 DNA follows: TGTGCCAGCTCAACTCTTAGCGGTAGCTCCTACGAGCAGTACTTC. The genes are TRBV18 and TRBJ2-7; maybe TRBD2 (6 bases). CDR1 and CDR2 from the germline V gene are KGHSH and LQKENI. Trimming cost V 5 bases and J 0 bases, with 14 bases left between them. CDR3 size: 15 residues.

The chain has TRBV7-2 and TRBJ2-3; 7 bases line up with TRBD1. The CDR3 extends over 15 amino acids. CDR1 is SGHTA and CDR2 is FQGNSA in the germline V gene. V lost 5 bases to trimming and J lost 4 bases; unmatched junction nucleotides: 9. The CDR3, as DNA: TGTGCCAGCAGCACAGACAGGGTTTTCGCAGATACGCAGTATTTT. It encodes CASSTDRVFADTQYF.

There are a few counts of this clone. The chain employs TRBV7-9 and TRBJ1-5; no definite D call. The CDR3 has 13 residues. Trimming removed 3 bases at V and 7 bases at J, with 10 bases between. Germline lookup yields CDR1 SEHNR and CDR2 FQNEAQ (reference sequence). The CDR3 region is CASSFVAGQPQHF. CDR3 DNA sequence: TGTGCCAGCAGCTTTGTAGCGGGCCAGCCCCAGCATTTT.

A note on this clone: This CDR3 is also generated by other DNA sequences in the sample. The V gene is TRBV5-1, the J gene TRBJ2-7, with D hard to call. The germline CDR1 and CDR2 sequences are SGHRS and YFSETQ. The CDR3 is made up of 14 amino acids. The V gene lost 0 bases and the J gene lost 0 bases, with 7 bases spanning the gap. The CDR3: CASSLDPSSYEQYF. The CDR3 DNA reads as TGCGCCAGCAGCTTGGACCCTAGCTCCTACGAGCAGTACTTC. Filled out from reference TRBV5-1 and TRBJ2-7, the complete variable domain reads KAGVTQTPRYLIKTRGQQVTLSCSPISGHRSVSWYQQTPGQGLQFLFEYFSETQRNKGNFPGRFSGRQFSNSRSEMNVSTLELGDSALYLCASSLDPSSYEQYFGPGTRLTVT.

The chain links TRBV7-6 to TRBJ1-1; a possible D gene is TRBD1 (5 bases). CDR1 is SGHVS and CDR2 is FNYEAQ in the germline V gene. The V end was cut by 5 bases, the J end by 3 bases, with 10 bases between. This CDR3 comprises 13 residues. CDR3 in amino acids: CASSAGLYTEAFF. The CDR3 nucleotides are TGTGCCAGCAGCGCGGGACTGTACACTGAAGCTTTCTTT.

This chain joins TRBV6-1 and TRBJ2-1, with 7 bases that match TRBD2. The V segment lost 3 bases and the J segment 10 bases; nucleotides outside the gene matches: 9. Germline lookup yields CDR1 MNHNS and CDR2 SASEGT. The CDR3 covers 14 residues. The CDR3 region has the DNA TGTGCCAGCAGTGACCAGTACGGGGAGGGGGAGCAGTTCTTC. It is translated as CASSDQYGEGEQFF.

This chain's CDR3 is CASSFSAGQAYTDTQYF. Written as DNA, the CDR3 is TGTGCCAGCAGTTTTTCCGCCGGACAGGCCTACACAGATACGCAGTATTTT. The rearrangement links TRBV27 to TRBJ2-3; 7 nucleotides match TRBD1. Trimming at V came to 3 bases and at J to 2 bases, leaving 11 bases not matched to a gene. The CDR3 is 17 residues long. Germline-derived CDR1 and CDR2 are MNHEY and SMNVEV (reference sequence).

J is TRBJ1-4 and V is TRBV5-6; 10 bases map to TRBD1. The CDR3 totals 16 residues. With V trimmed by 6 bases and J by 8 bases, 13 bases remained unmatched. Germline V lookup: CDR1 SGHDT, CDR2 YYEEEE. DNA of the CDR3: TGTGCCAGCACCTCGATTCGACAGGGGGCTGGGGAAAAACTGTTTTTT. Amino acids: CASTSIRQGAGEKLFF.

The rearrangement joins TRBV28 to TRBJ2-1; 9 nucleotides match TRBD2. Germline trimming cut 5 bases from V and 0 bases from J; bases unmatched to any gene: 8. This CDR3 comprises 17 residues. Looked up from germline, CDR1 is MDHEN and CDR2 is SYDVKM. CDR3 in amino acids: CASSPGTSWSSYNEQFF. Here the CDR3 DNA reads TGTGCCAGCAGTCCCGGGACTAGCTGGAGCTCCTACAATGAGCAGTTCTTC.

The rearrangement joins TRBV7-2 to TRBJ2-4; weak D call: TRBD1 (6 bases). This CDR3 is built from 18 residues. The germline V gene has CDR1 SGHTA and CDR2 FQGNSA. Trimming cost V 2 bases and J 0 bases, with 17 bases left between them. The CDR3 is CASSLSGRGNLAKNIQYF. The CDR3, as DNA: TGTGCCAGCAGCTTAAGCGGCAGGGGAAACCTAGCCAAAAACATTCAGTACTTC.

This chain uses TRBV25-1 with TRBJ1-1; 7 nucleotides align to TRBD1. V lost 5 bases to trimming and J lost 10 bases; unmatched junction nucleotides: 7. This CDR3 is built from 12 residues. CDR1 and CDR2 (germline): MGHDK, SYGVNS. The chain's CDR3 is CASSQTGAGAFF. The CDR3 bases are TGTGCCAGCAGTCAAACAGGGGCCGGAGCTTTCTTT.

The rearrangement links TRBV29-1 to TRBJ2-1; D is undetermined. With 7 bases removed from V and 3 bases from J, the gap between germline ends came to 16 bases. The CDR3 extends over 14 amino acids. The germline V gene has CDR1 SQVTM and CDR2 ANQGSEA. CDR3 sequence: CSAMKGTNYNEQFF. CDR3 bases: TGCAGCGCCATGAAAGGTACAAACTACAATGAGCAGTTCTTC.

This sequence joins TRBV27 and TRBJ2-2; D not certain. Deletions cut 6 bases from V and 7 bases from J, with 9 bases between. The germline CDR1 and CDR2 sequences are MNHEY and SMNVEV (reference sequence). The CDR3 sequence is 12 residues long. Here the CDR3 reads CASRALGGELFF. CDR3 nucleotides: TGTGCCAGCAGGGCGTTGGGCGGGGAGCTGTTTTTT.